This T cell receptor (beta chain) is drawn from a study of CD8 T cells in Susac syndrome. The authors sequenced TCR beta from blood CD8+ and CD4+ T cells. Random hexamers primed reverse transcription of about 0.45 to 1 ug RNA. TCRdb re-derived calls from the immunoSEQ multiplex PCR reads in MiXCR, one entry per CDR3 protein. The sample yields some 190,000 distinct CDR3 sequences, 80% to 95% seen once. The CDR3 has 13 residues. The germline V gene has CDR1 SGHDT and CDR2 YYEEEE. The V end lost 5 bases, the J end lost 6 bases, and 14 bases lay between the germline ends. The sequenced sample was CD4+ T cells from PBMCs. This TCR derives from a human donor in good health. This chain links TRBV5-6 with TRBJ1-1, with TRBD1 as a possible D gene (5 bases). CDR3 sequence (DNA): TGTGCCAGCAGGTACGCCCAGGGACCTGAAGCTTTCTTT. This encodes CASRYAQGPEAFF.